The 8 T cell receptor beta chains listed next were all sequenced from one sample in a study of CD8 T cells in ankylosing spondylitis. TCRdb re-called the 5' RACE reads through MiXCR, storing one row per CDR3 protein. The sample yields about 160,000 distinct CDR3 sequences, 40% to 50% seen once. Material for sequencing was synovial fluid, either unsorted or a sorted T cell fraction (not recorded which). These TCRs come from a male donor with ankylosing spondylitis.

Only a few counts were recorded for this clonotype. The gene calls are TRBV15 and TRBJ2-1; D is uncertain. The V and J ends lost 1 base and 5 bases respectively, with 12 bases between them. Looked up from germline, CDR1 is LNHNV and CDR2 is YYDKDF (reference sequence). This CDR3 is built from 15 residues. DNA of the CDR3: TGTGCCACCAGCAGAGTATACGTTCGTCACAATGAGCAGTTCTTC. The encoded protein is CATSRVYVRHNEQFF.

This clonotype was detected only a few times. This rearrangement joins TRBV10-3 to TRBJ1-5, with D unclear. The germline V gene has CDR1 ENHRY and CDR2 SYGVKD. The CDR3 length is 13 residues. V was shortened by 8 bases and J by 7 bases, with 15 bases between the two germline ends. The CDR3 loop is CAIASDAGQPQHF. For the CDR3, the DNA is TGTGCCATCGCCTCAGACGCCGGGCAGCCCCAGCATTTT.

The chain uses TRBV10-3 and TRBJ1-4, with TRBD1 identical over 10 bases. This CDR3 region has 16 residues. CDR1 and CDR2 (germline): ENHRY, SYGVKD. The V gene end was trimmed by 3 bases and the J gene end by 4 bases; junction bases not matched to a gene: 5. CDR3 residues: CAISDRRDRGNEKLFF. The CDR3 nucleotides read TGTGCCATCAGTGACCGGAGGGACAGGGGTAATGAAAAACTGTTTTTT.

This chain joins TRBV7-9 and TRBJ1-6; no firm D call. V was pared by 5 bases and J by 7 bases, with 6 bases between. Germline V gives CDR1 SEHNR, CDR2 FQNEAQ (reference sequence). This CDR3 region has 12 residues. CDR3 region: CASSPKNSPLHF. The CDR3, as DNA: TGTGCCAGCAGCCCAAAGAATTCACCCCTCCACTTT.

V usage is TRBV28 and J usage is TRBJ2-7, with D possibly being TRBD1 (5 bases). Germline CDR1 reads MDHEN; CDR2 reads SYDVKM. The CDR3 loop spans 14 amino acids. Between the trimmed V and J ends, which lost 3 bases and 1 base, there was a span of 10 bases. The CDR3 DNA sequence: TGTGCCAGCAGTTTCATGGGGCCGTCCTACGAGCAGTACTTC. Encoded protein: CASSFMGPSYEQYF.

This sequence joins TRBV28 and TRBJ2-7; 9 bases align to TRBD1. Germline values: CDR1 MDHEN, CDR2 SYDVKM. V gave up 3 bases and J gave up 4 bases; unmatched junction bases: 13. The CDR3 has 17 amino acids. The chain's CDR3 is CASSFLFGGQGLYEQYF. The CDR3 DNA reads as TGTGCCAGCAGTTTTCTATTTGGGGGACAGGGTTTGTACGAGCAGTACTTC.

Written as DNA, the CDR3 is TGCAGTGCTTGTACAGGGTGGGGGACGGTCTACAATGAGCAGTTCTTC. Protein: CSACTGWGTVYNEQFF. This chain joins TRBV20-1 and TRBJ2-1; D might be TRBD1 (6 bases). This CDR3 comprises 16 residues. CDR1 is DFQATT and CDR2 is SNEGSKA in the germline V gene (reference sequence). V was pared by 5 bases and J by 3 bases, with 20 bases between.

The chain joins TRBV2 to TRBJ2-1; D might be TRBD2 (5 bases). CDR1 is SNHLY and CDR2 is FYNNEI in the germline V gene. This CDR3 contains 15 residues. V was cut by 3 bases and J by 5 bases, with 14 bases left in between. CDR3 in amino acids: CASSDEGEFHNEQFF. In DNA, the CDR3 is TGTGCCAGCAGTGATGAGGGAGAGTTCCACAATGAGCAGTTCTTC.